This T cell receptor beta chain was retrieved from a study of blood T cell repertoires in COVID-19. Study details: Whether acute or convalescent, the COVID-19 samples came from the United States, Italy and Spain. PBMCs, B-cell-depleted T cells, or T cells provided the cDNA or gDNA that made up the material.

In the study's own analysis: Amplified reference gene primers provided the basis for estimating nucleated cell counts. Clones were sequenced by immunoSEQ multiplex PCR, and TCRdb holds only the in-frame ones, with some missing. From that table come the V and J calls and clone size; the DNA was used to work out D and trimming. Of 120,000 or so clones detected, 65% to 85% appear once; the ten largest clones hold 4% to 5.5%. Trimming cost V 4 bases and J 4 bases; bases outside gene matches: 6. This CDR3 contains 14 residues. The germline V gene has CDR1 KGHSH and CDR2 LQKENI. What was sequenced was peripheral blood. The clonotype was recovered from a woman in her seventies with acute or convalescent COVID-19. V is TRBV18 and J is TRBJ1-2, with 7 positions matching TRBD1. CDR3 nucleotide sequence: TGTGCCAGCTCACTAGGGGACAGACTCTATGGCTACACCTTC. It specifies CASSLGDRLYGYTF. The whole variable domain, filled in from reference TRBV18 and TRBJ1-2, reads NAGVMQNPRHLVRRRGQEARLRCSPMKGHSHVYWYRQLPEEGLKFMVYLQKENIIDESGMPKERFSAEFPKEGPSILRIQQVVRGDSAAYFCASSLGDRLYGYTFGSGTRLTVV.